What follows are 2 T cell receptor beta chains derived from one specimen sequenced in a study of T-cell memory formation after mild COVID-19. TCRdb called the 5' RACE reads again in MiXCR, with one record for every CDR3 protein. This table holds about 180,000 distinct CDR3 sequences, 16% found once. The specimen was PBMCs or a T cell subset sorted from them (not recorded which). The receptor set was obtained from an adult woman who had mild COVID-19 (a few samples of this study predate the infection). Cell type and time point are not known.

The table lists this clonotype with a few counts. One end of the junction fails to match germline, which may point to a read error. This chain links TRBV12-3 or TRBV12-4 with TRBJ2-7; D is perhaps TRBD1 or TRBD2 (7 bases each). The CDR3 runs 12 residues. CDR3 nucleotide sequence: TGTGCCAGCAGTCGGGGGAGGGACAGCCTGTGGTTC. Protein: CASSRGRDSLWF.

The rearrangement uses TRBV4-3 and TRBJ2-3, with TRBD2 as a possible D gene (5 bases). Germline V CDR1 and CDR2: LGHNA, YSLEER. Trimming left V 6 bases short and J 1 base short, with 14 bases between. This CDR3 contains 15 residues. CDR3 amino acids: CASRTSRHRTDTQYF. The CDR3 coding sequence is TGCGCCAGCAGAACTAGTAGGCACCGCACAGATACGCAGTATTTT.